This TCR beta chain derives from a study of blood T cell repertoires in COVID-19. Overall study context: Spain, Italy and the United States supplied samples that represented acute and convalescent COVID-19. The cDNA or gDNA used as material had been derived from T cells, B-cell-depleted T cells, or PBMCs.

This clone appeared a few times. Data came from immunoSEQ multiplex PCR; TCRdb stores just in-frame clones and leaves some out. The sample lists approximately 230,000 clones; roughly 87% were seen once. Trimming left V 5 bases short and J 5 bases short, with 14 bases between. Per the germline V gene, CDR1 is SGHTA and CDR2 is FQGTGA. The CDR3 extends over 14 amino acids. The specimen was peripheral blood. This rearrangement joins TRBV7-3 to TRBJ2-3; D possibly corresponds to TRBD1 (6 bases). The TCR sequence derives from a man younger than 30 with active or convalescent COVID-19. This CDR3 is CASSLSQGIDTQYF. The DNA of the CDR3 is TGTGCCAGCAGCCTCAGTCAGGGGATAGATACGCAGTATTTT.